This is a list of T cell receptor beta chains from one sample in a study of shared clonotypes between healthy human individuals. The method was immunoSEQ multiplex PCR; TCRdb's version includes in-frame clones alone and lacks a portion of them. The sample carries 2 million to 3 million clones, 93% recorded once. Sequencing input: naive CD4+ T cells from PBMCs. The receptors derive from a man between 18 and 35 years old in good health. Some clones in this sample may be carry-over from other donors' samples. CDR3s include the opening cysteine and the closing phenylalanine or tryptophan. The order of the fields is CDR3 protein, J gene, V gene.

CDR3aa: CASSPRQYYEQYF
j_gene: TRBJ2-7
v_gene: TRBV6-5

CDR3aa: CASSLGPEGQETQYF
j_gene: TRBJ2-5
v_gene: TRBV5-1

CDR3aa: CASSVGLAGGDTGELFF
j_gene: TRBJ2-2
v_gene: TRBV6-1

CDR3aa: CATRDTNTGELFF
j_gene: TRBJ2-2
v_gene: TRBV27

CDR3aa: CASSPLDQPQHF
j_gene: TRBJ1-5
v_gene: TRBV28

CDR3aa: CASSIPGTSGRYEQYF
j_gene: TRBJ2-7
v_gene: TRBV25-1

CDR3aa: CASSLLSGQGNIQYF
j_gene: TRBJ2-4
v_gene: TRBV5-1

CDR3aa: CATPHRPAAYVF
j_gene: TRBJ1-1
v_gene: TRBV6-5

CDR3aa: CASSTGGTGGNEQFF
j_gene: TRBJ2-1
v_gene: TRBV5-1

CDR3aa: CASSLAPVGASYEQYF
j_gene: TRBJ2-7
v_gene: TRBV11-1

CDR3aa: CASTLWDTNTGELFF
j_gene: TRBJ2-2
v_gene: TRBV6-6

CDR3aa: CASSPRYNEQFF
j_gene: TRBJ2-1
v_gene: TRBV19

CDR3aa: CASKPGGLAGVQRETQYF
j_gene: TRBJ2-5
v_gene: TRBV19

CDR3aa: CASSLGGGLAGNYEQYF
j_gene: TRBJ2-7
v_gene: TRBV13

CDR3aa: CAISVTSGRGSYNEQFF
j_gene: TRBJ2-1
v_gene: TRBV10-3

CDR3aa: CASRRDRGHTEAFF
j_gene: TRBJ1-1
v_gene: TRBV19

CDR3aa: CASSLRGTGELFF
j_gene: TRBJ2-2
v_gene: TRBV28

CDR3aa: CASSLRGNTGELFF
j_gene: TRBJ2-2
v_gene: TRBV18

CDR3aa: CASSRDRLNTEAFF
j_gene: TRBJ1-1
v_gene: TRBV27

CDR3aa: CASRPIGAGETQYF
j_gene: TRBJ2-5
v_gene: TRBV5-1

CDR3aa: CASSESSGTEAFF
j_gene: TRBJ1-1
v_gene: TRBV10-1

CDR3aa: CASSLRDTLYYGYTF
j_gene: TRBJ1-2
v_gene: TRBV5-5

CDR3aa: CASSRARHEQFF
j_gene: TRBJ2-1
v_gene: TRBV28

CDR3aa: CASSPDWNYGYTF
j_gene: TRBJ1-2
v_gene: TRBV14

CDR3aa: CAITDTGETQYF
j_gene: TRBJ2-5
v_gene: TRBV11-2

CDR3aa: CASSTQGTGEETQYF
j_gene: TRBJ2-5
v_gene: TRBV5-1

CDR3aa: CASSFADRRHYEQYF
j_gene: TRBJ2-7
v_gene: TRBV13

CDR3aa: CASRNAGLAAIQYF
j_gene: TRBJ2-4
v_gene: TRBV6-6

CDR3aa: CASSLEGSSAAIGQPQHF
j_gene: TRBJ1-5
v_gene: TRBV7-8

CDR3aa: CASSSGGATDTQYF
j_gene: TRBJ2-3
v_gene: TRBV5-1

CDR3aa: CASSLGDLETQYF
j_gene: TRBJ2-5
v_gene: TRBV11-2

CDR3aa: CASSVASGAGELFF
j_gene: TRBJ2-2
v_gene: TRBV9

CDR3aa: CASSEFGRVSPLHF
j_gene: TRBJ1-6
v_gene: TRBV2

CDR3aa: CSARDRYNQPQHF
j_gene: TRBJ1-5
v_gene: TRBV29-1

CDR3aa: CASSVGPWTGGNTIYF
j_gene: TRBJ1-3
v_gene: TRBV9

CDR3aa: CASSAFLNSGVVEFF
j_gene: TRBJ2-1
v_gene: TRBV9

CDR3aa: CASSKGQLEAFF
j_gene: TRBJ1-1
v_gene: TRBV6-5

CDR3aa: CATSTENIQYF
j_gene: TRBJ2-4
v_gene: TRBV15

CDR3aa: CASSFYYDSYTGELFF
j_gene: TRBJ2-2
v_gene: TRBV7-9

CDR3aa: CASSRLGTGGHQPQHF
j_gene: TRBJ1-5
v_gene: TRBV18

CDR3aa: CASSPLAKNIQYF
j_gene: TRBJ2-4
v_gene: TRBV7-9

CDR3aa: CASSEVRHQPQHF
j_gene: TRBJ1-5
v_gene: TRBV2

CDR3aa: CASSERTASSSYNEQFF
j_gene: TRBJ2-1
v_gene: TRBV2

CDR3aa: CASSVAPRVDGSPLHF
j_gene: TRBJ1-6
v_gene: TRBV9

CDR3aa: CASSLGGQGSTEAFF
j_gene: TRBJ1-1
v_gene: TRBV28

CDR3aa: CASRGLAGGGDTQYF
j_gene: TRBJ2-3
v_gene: TRBV6-4

CDR3aa: CASRINGLAVYNEQFF
j_gene: TRBJ2-1
v_gene: TRBV4-1